This T cell receptor (beta chain) was sequenced for a study of blood T cell repertoires in COVID-19. Turning to the study itself: Acute and convalescent COVID-19 samples came from the United States, Italy and Spain. In each case, the material was cDNA or gDNA derived from T cells, B-cell-depleted T cells, or PBMCs.

The authors' processing: The assay estimated nucleated cells by amplifying reference gene primers. Some clones are missing from TCRdb's copy, which holds only in-frame ones; the method was immunoSEQ multiplex PCR. The V and J calls and the clone size are those of that table, but D and trimming were determined from the DNA. The sample includes about 210,000 clones, more than 75% of them seen just once. This sequence was found in a middle-aged woman with acute or convalescent COVID-19. The specimen was peripheral blood.

The CDR3 here is CASSPGLAVSSYEQYF. The CDR3 bases are TGTGCCAGCAGCCCGGGACTAGCGGTTTCCTCCTACGAGCAGTACTTC. This chain joins TRBV9 and TRBJ2-7, with 11 nucleotides matching TRBD2. The CDR3 has 16 amino acids. V lost 4 bases to trimming and J lost 0 bases; unmatched junction nucleotides: 6. The V gene's germline CDR1 is SGDLS and CDR2 YYNGEE.